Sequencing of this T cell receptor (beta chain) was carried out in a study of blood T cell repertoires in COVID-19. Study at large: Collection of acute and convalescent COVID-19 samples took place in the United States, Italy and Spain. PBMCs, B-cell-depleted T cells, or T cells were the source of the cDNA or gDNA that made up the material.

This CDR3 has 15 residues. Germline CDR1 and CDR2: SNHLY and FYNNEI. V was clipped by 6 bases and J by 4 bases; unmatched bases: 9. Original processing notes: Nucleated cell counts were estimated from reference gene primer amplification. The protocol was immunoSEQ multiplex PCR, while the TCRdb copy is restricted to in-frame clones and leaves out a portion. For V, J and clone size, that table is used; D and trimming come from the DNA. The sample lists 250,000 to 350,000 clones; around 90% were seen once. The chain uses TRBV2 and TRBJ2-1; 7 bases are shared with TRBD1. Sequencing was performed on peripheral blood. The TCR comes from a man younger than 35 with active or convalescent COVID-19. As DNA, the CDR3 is TGTGCCAGCAGGGCCGGGACAGAGGTTTACAATGAGCAGTTCTTC. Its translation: CASRAGTEVYNEQFF.